This T cell receptor beta chain is from a study of blood T cells in healthy people across ages. Between the trimmed V and J ends, which lost 0 bases and 11 bases, there was a span of 14 bases. The CDR3 loop spans 15 amino acids. CDR1 is MNHEY and CDR2 is SVGAGI in the germline V gene. This clonotype was observed a few times. Together with a sample-barcoded 5' primer, a J-beta primer mix was included in a second PCR lasting about 6 to 11 cycles. TCRdb re-derived calls from the 5' RACE reads in MiXCR, one entry per CDR3 protein. Of 1,500,000 or so distinct CDR3 sequences detected, less than 45% appear once; the ten largest clones hold just over 4%.

The specimen sequenced was blood. This chain links TRBV6-5 with TRBJ1-6; D might be TRBD1 (6 bases). The receptor's source is a woman between 18 and 29 years old in good health. The CDR3 DNA reads as TGTGCCAGCAGTTACTCGTCAGGGGATCCAACACCCCTCCACTTT. It specifies CASSYSSGDPTPLHF.